The source of this TCR beta chain is a study of STAT3 mutations in large granular lymphocyte leukemia. The study's findings and limits: In T-cell large granular lymphocyte leukemia, about half of patients showed multiple immunodominant subclonotypes. All newly emerging clones after therapy were STAT3 wild type.

Profiling relied on immunoSEQ multiplex PCR, and the TCRdb table lists in-frame clones only, not all of them. Of under 10,000 clones listed, around nine tenths are singletons. To note about this clone: The antigen is not known.

The receptor's source is an elderly man with T-cell large granular lymphocyte leukemia. Some clones in this sample may be carry-over from other donors' samples. Specimen: peripheral blood mononuclear cells.

As DNA, the CDR3 is TGTGCCATCCGGCCCCGTGATAATTCACCCCTCCACTTT. Translation gives CAIRPRDNSPLHF. The chain joins TRBV6-6 to TRBJ1-6; no clear D gene. Germline V CDR1 and CDR2: MNHNY, SVGAGI (reference sequence). Trimming removed 10 bases from V and 5 bases from J, with 12 bases in between. This CDR3 is 13 amino acids long.